Listed here are 32 T cell receptor beta chains from one sample, sequenced in a study of vaccination and CD4 T cells after COVID-19. No cognate antigen is known for these TCRs. Time point of the sample: late sampling 161 to 241 days after vaccination in a few convalescent patients. The treatment denotes: approximately 9-day PBMC culture with coronavirus spike peptide pools or control peptides (ViraFEST assay). Sequenced with the Oncomine TCR Beta short-read assay was DNA taken from cultured CD4+ T cells. A single record per CDR3 protein comes from TCRdb applying MiXCR to the PCR reads. The sample holds tens of thousands of distinct CDR3 sequences, around a third seen once. This specimen consisted of CD4+ T cells from blood, cultured in vitro, obtained about 7 months after SARS-CoV-2 vaccination. These receptors were taken from a human donor who had recovered from COVID-19.

This clonotype was found a few times. The CDR3 bases are TGTGCCAGCAGCATTAGCTGGGCTGGGAACTATGGCTACACCTTC. This translates into CASSISWAGNYGYTF. J is TRBJ1-2 and V is TRBV11-3, with D unresolved. Trimming took 5 bases from V and 2 from J, leaving 15 bases between them. This CDR3 spans 15 amino acids. Germline V CDR1 and CDR2: SGHNT, YENEEA.

This clonotype appeared a few times. The chain combines TRBV20-1 with TRBJ2-1; TRBD2 aligns across 13 bases. V gave up 6 bases and J gave up 9 bases; unmatched junction bases: 11. The CDR3 has 15 amino acids. Germline CDR1 and CDR2: DFQATT and SNEGSKA (reference sequence). This CDR3 is CSAPRLAGGQGEQFF. The CDR3 region has the DNA TGCAGTGCCCCTAGACTAGCGGGGGGCCAGGGTGAGCAGTTCTTC.

The chain couples TRBV18 to TRBJ1-1; D gene unclear. The CDR3 extends over 15 amino acids. Germline lookup yields CDR1 KGHSH and CDR2 LQKENI. V was shortened by 2 bases and J by 2 bases, with 12 bases between the two germline ends. This CDR3 is CASSPNRGDNTEAFF. The CDR3 nucleotides are TGTGCCAGCTCACCAAACCGTGGAGATAACACTGAAGCTTTCTTT.

V usage is TRBV18 and J usage is TRBJ2-2; D is perhaps TRBD2 (6 bases). This CDR3 contains 18 residues. Germline values: CDR1 KGHSH, CDR2 LQKENI. Trimming pared 2 bases from V and 1 base from J, leaving 17 bases between. CDR3 bases: TGTGCCAGCTCACCATTATACGGTAGCGGAGGGAACACCGGGGAGCTGTTTTTT. Translation: CASSPLYGSGGNTGELFF.

The chain couples TRBV11-3 to TRBJ2-7, with TRBD2 identical over 9 bases. CDR3 size: 17 residues. Trimming cost V 5 bases and J 2 bases; bases outside gene matches: 13. CDR1 and CDR2 from the germline V gene are SGHNT and YENEEA. This CDR3 reads CASSQRAGGAQTYEQYF. For the CDR3, the DNA is TGTGCCAGCAGCCAACGAGCGGGAGGCGCCCAAACCTACGAGCAGTACTTC.

V usage is TRBV15 and J usage is TRBJ2-7; 7 bases are shared with TRBD2. The CDR3 is 15 amino acids. Germline V gene sequence: CDR1 LNHNV, CDR2 YYDKDF (reference sequence). Losses at the gene ends were 1 base for V and 4 bases for J; bases not matched to a gene: 7. Here the CDR3 DNA reads TGTGCCACCAGCAGAGGGACTAGTGTGAGTTACGAGCAGTACTTC. Translated: CATSRGTSVSYEQYF.

The gene calls are TRBV19 and TRBJ2-1, with D perhaps assigned TRBD1 or TRBD2 (7 bases each). Germline V lookup: CDR1 LNHDA, CDR2 SQIVND (reference sequence). The CDR3 covers 15 residues. The ends were cut back, 5 bases at V and 9 bases at J, with 20 bases in the middle. The CDR3 region is CASSLKGRGLFEQFF. DNA for the CDR3: TGTGCCAGTAGTCTTAAGGGGAGGGGGCTATTTGAGCAGTTCTTC. The full variable domain, in which reference TRBV19 and TRBJ2-1 provide the parts outside the CDR3, is DGGITQSPKYLFRKEGQNVTLSCEQNLNHDAMYWYRQDPGQGLRLIYYSQIVNDFQKGDIAEGYSVSREKKESFPLTVTSAQKNPTAFYLCASSLKGRGLFEQFFGPGTRLTVL.

This chain uses TRBV15 with TRBJ1-4; D might be TRBD1 (5 bases). The CDR3 sequence is 15 residues long. Trimming stripped 1 base from V and 8 bases from J, with 14 bases between. The germline V gene encodes CDR1 LNHNV and CDR2 YYDKDF (reference sequence). CDR3 DNA sequence: TGTGCCACCAGCAGAGTGCCAGGGTTTGAGGAAAAACTGTTTTTT. Translation gives CATSRVPGFEEKLFF.

V usage is TRBV25-1 and J usage is TRBJ2-1; a weak D match, TRBD1 (5 bases). Trimming removed 6 bases from V and 9 bases from J, with 9 bases in between. The CDR3 covers 11 residues. The germline CDR1 and CDR2 sequences are MGHDK and SYGVNS. CDR3 sequence: CASSQGFEQFF. For the CDR3, the DNA is TGTGCCAGCAGCCAGGGATTTGAGCAGTTCTTC.

The chain employs TRBV7-9 and TRBJ2-1; 8 bases line up with TRBD1. V shed 7 bases, J shed 5 bases, and the junction held 4 bases outside the gene matches. This CDR3 has 13 residues. Germline CDR1 reads SEHNR; CDR2 reads FQNEAQ (reference sequence). The CDR3 sequence is CASTGRGHNEQFF. CDR3 nucleotides: TGTGCCAGCACGGGCAGGGGGCACAATGAGCAGTTCTTC.

The genes are TRBV25-1 and TRBJ1-1; D is possibly TRBD1 (6 bases). The CDR3 is 16 amino acids. The V end was cut by 2 bases, the J end by 1 base, with 14 bases between. Looked up from germline, CDR1 is MGHDK and CDR2 is SYGVNS. The CDR3 coding sequence is TGTGCCAGCAGTGAAGGGGGGCGGGGTGAGAACACTGAAGCTTTCTTT. It specifies CASSEGGRGENTEAFF.

V and J are TRBV11-2 and TRBJ2-5; D is unclear. The CDR3 loop spans 12 amino acids. Per germline, CDR1 SGHAT and CDR2 FQNNGV. V was trimmed by 5 bases and J by 4 bases, leaving 8 bases between them. The chain's CDR3 is CASSRRVETQYF. The DNA of the CDR3 is TGTGCCAGCAGCAGAAGGGTAGAGACCCAGTACTTC. The full variable domain, its missing parts supplied by reference TRBV11-2 and TRBJ2-5, is EAGVAQSPRYKIIEKRQSVAFWCNPISGHATLYWYQQILGQGPKLLIQFQNNGVVDDSQLPKDRFSAERLKGVDSTLKIQPAKLEDSAVYLCASSRRVETQYFGPGTRLLVL.

This clonotype was recorded once. This rearrangement joins TRBV5-1 to TRBJ2-3; TRBD2 is a possible D gene (6 bases). Germline V gene lookup returns CDR1 SGHRS and CDR2 YFSETQ. The length of the CDR3 is 15 residues. V was cut by 5 bases and J by 1 base, with 14 bases left in between. CDR3 amino acids: CASSSTSFGTDTQYF. The DNA for the CDR3 is TGCGCCAGCAGTTCGACTAGTTTCGGCACAGATACGCAGTATTTT.

This chain joins TRBV19 and TRBJ2-7, with D possibly TRBD1 on 5 matching bases. V was clipped by 3 bases and J by 8 bases, with 17 bases between them. The CDR3 length is 14 residues. Germline V lookup: CDR1 LNHDA, CDR2 SQIVND (reference sequence). In nucleotides, the CDR3 is TGTGCCAGTAGTATCGGATTCCAGGGAAATCAGCAGTACTTC. It translates to CASSIGFQGNQQYF.

The chain uses TRBV20-1 and TRBJ2-1; 8 nucleotides match TRBD1. This CDR3 has 15 amino acids. Per the germline V gene, CDR1 is DFQATT and CDR2 is SNEGSKA (reference sequence). V trimming: 0 bases; J trimming: 8 bases; junction bases outside the gene matches: 9. DNA of the CDR3: TGCAGTGCTAGAGATGGGGCAGGGGGCGACCATGAGCAGTTCTTC. Translation: CSARDGAGGDHEQFF.

This clonotype showed up just a few times. The chain is built from TRBV6-1 and TRBJ2-3; tentatively, D is TRBD1 (5 bases). Trimming pared 0 bases from V and 9 bases from J, leaving 10 bases between. Germline V gives CDR1 MNHNS, CDR2 SASEGT. The CDR3 extends over 13 amino acids. CDR3 coding DNA: TGTGCCAGCAGTGAAGCGGGGCCCCGGACGCAGTATTTT. This gives the protein CASSEAGPRTQYF.

V usage is TRBV20-1 and J usage is TRBJ2-1, with 7 bases that match TRBD2. Germline-derived CDR1 and CDR2 are DFQATT and SNEGSKA (reference sequence). The CDR3 length is 13 residues. J was trimmed by 0 bases and V by 7 bases; bases with no gene match: 3. In nucleotides, the CDR3 is TGCAGTGGGGGGGGGAGCTCCTACAATGAGCAGTTCTTC. The encoded protein is CSGGGSSYNEQFF.

V usage is TRBV20-1 and J usage is TRBJ1-3; TRBD1 agrees at 7 bases. Per germline, CDR1 DFQATT and CDR2 SNEGSKA (reference sequence). V lost 5 bases to trimming and J lost 5 bases; unmatched junction nucleotides: 12. The CDR3 has 15 amino acids. The CDR3 protein is CSALDPGQRRNTIYF. Written as DNA, the CDR3 is TGCAGTGCTCTCGATCCGGGACAGAGACGAAACACCATATATTTT.

The chain combines TRBV5-4 with TRBJ2-3; 11 positions agree with TRBD2. CDR1 and CDR2 (germline): SGHNT, YYREEE (reference sequence). The V segment lost 0 bases and the J segment 2 bases; nucleotides outside the gene matches: 5. This CDR3 is built from 17 residues. CDR3 sequence: CASSLELAGAHTDTQYF. The CDR3 DNA sequence: TGTGCCAGCAGCTTGGAACTAGCGGGAGCTCACACAGATACGCAGTATTTT.

The chain combines TRBV2 with TRBJ2-7, with a possible D match to TRBD1 (6 bases). The CDR3 is made up of 13 amino acids. In germline, CDR1 is SNHLY, CDR2 FYNNEI. Trimming pared 8 bases from V and 2 bases from J, leaving 13 bases between. CDR3 loop: CASGGPRPYEQYF. The CDR3 DNA sequence: TGTGCCAGCGGGGGCCCGAGGCCCTACGAGCAGTACTTC.

The V gene is TRBV6-1, the J gene TRBJ1-2; tentative D call: TRBD1 (6 bases). V lost 8 bases and J lost 8, with 15 bases in between. CDR3 length: 12 amino acids. The germline V gene has CDR1 MNHNS and CDR2 SASEGT. The CDR3 here is CASGTRGTGYTF. The CDR3 coding sequence is TGTGCCAGCGGAACCAGGGGTACCGGCTACACCTTC.

This rearrangement joins TRBV24-1 to TRBJ2-3; weak D call: TRBD1 (6 bases). Trimming stripped 5 bases from V and 1 base from J, with 6 bases between. The length of the CDR3 is 13 residues. CDR1 and CDR2 (germline): KGHDR, SFDVKD. This CDR3 reads CATSGQGTDTQYF. The DNA for the CDR3 is TGTGCCACCAGTGGACAGGGCACAGATACGCAGTATTTT.

This clonotype showed up just a few times. The chain recombines TRBV6-1 with TRBJ1-2; 8 bases are a match to TRBD1. The germline V gene encodes CDR1 MNHNS and CDR2 SASEGT. CDR3 length: 14 residues. V shed 6 bases, J shed 6 bases, and the junction held 9 bases outside the gene matches. The CDR3 is CASSRLTGEDGYTF. The CDR3 bases are TGTGCCAGCAGCCGACTGACAGGGGAGGATGGCTACACCTTC.

A few counts support this clonotype. At one of its ends the junction is not consistent with the germline gene, which may arise from a read error. The rearrangement uses TRBV7-8 and TRBJ1-6; a weak D match, TRBD1 (6 bases). Germline-derived CDR1 and CDR2 are SGHVS and FQNEAQ. This CDR3 comprises 17 residues. CDR3 amino acids: CASTLVGAAYYNSPLHF. The CDR3 DNA reads TGTGCCAGCACCTTAGTGGGGGCGGCATACTATAATTCACCCCTCCACTTT.

The chain has TRBV2 and TRBJ2-3; D remains ambiguous. Germline V gene data show CDR1 as SNHLY and CDR2 as FYNNEI. V was clipped by 5 bases and J by 2 bases, with 8 bases between them. This CDR3 is built from 13 residues. This CDR3 reads CASSPPFTDTQYF. Written as DNA, the CDR3 is TGTGCCAGCAGTCCCCCCTTCACAGATACGCAGTATTTT.

This clonotype has just a few counts. This chain links TRBV6-5 with TRBJ2-3; D gene ambiguous. The V end was cut by 3 bases, the J end by 5 bases, with 6 bases between. Per germline, CDR1 MNHEY and CDR2 SVGAGI. The CDR3 spans 12 residues. The CDR3 reads CASSYAVDTQYF. In nucleotides, the CDR3 is TGTGCCAGCAGTTATGCAGTAGATACGCAGTATTTT.

The chain employs TRBV23-1 and TRBJ1-6; D is undetermined. TRBV23-1 carries the ORF label, with uncertain function. V was cut by 3 bases and J by 9 bases, with 9 bases left in between. This CDR3 region has 13 residues. CDR3: CASSHPGRSPLHF. CDR3 nucleotides: TGCGCCAGCAGTCACCCGGGCCGTTCACCCCTCCACTTT.

This clonotype showed up just a few times. The chain links TRBV7-6 to TRBJ2-7, with D unclear. CDR3 length equals 12 residues. The germline gives CDR1 SGHVS, CDR2 FNYEAQ. With 1 base removed from V and 2 bases from J, the gap between germline ends came to 3 bases. The CDR3 nucleotides are TGTGCCAGCAGCTTAGGGACCTACGAGCAGTACTTC. This translates into CASSLGTYEQYF. Full variable domain (missing parts from reference TRBV7-6 and TRBJ2-7): GAGVSQSPRYKVTKRGQDVALRCDPISGHVSLYWYRQALGQGPEFLTYFNYEAQQDKSGLPNDRFSAERPEGSISTLTIQRTEQRDSAMYRCASSLGTYEQYFGPGTRLTVT.

This clonotype was counted a few times. This rearrangement joins TRBV7-2 to TRBJ2-1; possibly TRBD2 for D (6 bases). Germline loops: CDR1 SGHTA, CDR2 FQGNSA. The V end was cut by 5 bases, the J end by 4 bases, with 18 bases between. The length of the CDR3 is 16 residues. CDR3 coding DNA: TGTGCCAGCAGCCCCAATGCCGCGGGGTCGTACAATGAGCAGTTCTTC. Amino acid sequence: CASSPNAAGSYNEQFF.

This clonotype was seen only a few times. The rearrangement joins TRBV7-3 to TRBJ2-5; possible D gene TRBD2, 6 bases. The CDR3 loop spans 16 amino acids. Germline loops: CDR1 SGHTA, CDR2 FQGTGA. Trimming shortened V by 2 bases and J by 5 bases, and 18 bases separated the two germline ends. In nucleotides, the CDR3 is TGTGCCAGCAGCTTAGGGTACCGGGGGTCAGGGGAGACCCAGTACTTC. This translates into CASSLGYRGSGETQYF.

The genes are TRBV20-1 and TRBJ2-7, with D perhaps matching TRBD2 (5 bases). The CDR3 is made up of 12 amino acids. Between the trimmed V and J ends, which lost 1 base and 2 bases, there was a span of 6 bases. Germline CDR1 and CDR2: DFQATT and SNEGSKA (reference sequence). CDR3 region: CSARGAAYEQYF. CDR3 coding DNA: TGCAGTGCTAGAGGAGCGGCCTACGAGCAGTACTTC.

V gene TRBV12-3 or TRBV12-4 combines with J gene TRBJ1-5; TRBD1 aligns across 7 bases. The V and J ends lost 4 bases and 5 bases, in that order; junction bases with no gene match: 17. CDR3 size: 18 residues. The CDR3 here is CASSSFLLGTASYQPQHF. The CDR3 DNA reads TGTGCCAGCAGTTCGTTCCTCCTCGGGACAGCTTCTTATCAGCCCCAGCATTTT.